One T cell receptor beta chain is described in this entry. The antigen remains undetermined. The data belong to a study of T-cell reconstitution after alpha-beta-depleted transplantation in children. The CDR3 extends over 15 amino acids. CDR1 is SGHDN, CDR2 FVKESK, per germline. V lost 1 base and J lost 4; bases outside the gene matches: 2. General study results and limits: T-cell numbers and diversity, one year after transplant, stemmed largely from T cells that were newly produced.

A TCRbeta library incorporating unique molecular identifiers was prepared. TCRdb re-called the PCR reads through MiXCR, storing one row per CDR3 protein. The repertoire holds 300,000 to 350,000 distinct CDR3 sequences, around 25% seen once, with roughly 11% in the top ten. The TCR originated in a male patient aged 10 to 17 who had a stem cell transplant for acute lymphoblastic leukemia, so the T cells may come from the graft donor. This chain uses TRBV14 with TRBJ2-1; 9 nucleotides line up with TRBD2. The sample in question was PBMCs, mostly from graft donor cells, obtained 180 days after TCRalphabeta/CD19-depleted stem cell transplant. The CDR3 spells CASSQVTSGYNEQFF. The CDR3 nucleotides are TGTGCCAGCAGCCAAGTTACTAGCGGGTACAATGAGCAGTTCTTC.